This T cell receptor (beta chain) was sequenced for a study of blood T cell repertoires in COVID-19. Across the whole study: Donors in the United States, Italy and Spain gave samples during acute or convalescent COVID-19. The cDNA or gDNA used as material had been derived from T cells, B-cell-depleted T cells, or PBMCs.

In the original analysis: Estimated nucleated cell counts came from reference gene primer amplification. The data were produced by immunoSEQ multiplex PCR, yet TCRdb's version contains in-frame clones alone and is incomplete. The D gene and trimming were derived from the DNA, and the V and J assignments and clone size from that table. The sample consists of about 250,000 clones, about 79% of them appearing once. Sequenced material: peripheral blood. This TCR derives from an elderly man with acute or convalescent COVID-19.

CDR3: CAFRKGGTNTQYF. The CDR3 nucleotides read TGTGCCTTCCGCAAGGGGGGGACAAATACGCAGTATTTT. The chain is built from TRBV30 and TRBJ2-3, with D perhaps TRBD2 (7 bases). Trimming left V 7 bases short and J 7 bases short, with 18 bases between. The CDR3 totals 13 residues. Germline CDR1 is GTSNPN and CDR2 is SVGIG (reference sequence).